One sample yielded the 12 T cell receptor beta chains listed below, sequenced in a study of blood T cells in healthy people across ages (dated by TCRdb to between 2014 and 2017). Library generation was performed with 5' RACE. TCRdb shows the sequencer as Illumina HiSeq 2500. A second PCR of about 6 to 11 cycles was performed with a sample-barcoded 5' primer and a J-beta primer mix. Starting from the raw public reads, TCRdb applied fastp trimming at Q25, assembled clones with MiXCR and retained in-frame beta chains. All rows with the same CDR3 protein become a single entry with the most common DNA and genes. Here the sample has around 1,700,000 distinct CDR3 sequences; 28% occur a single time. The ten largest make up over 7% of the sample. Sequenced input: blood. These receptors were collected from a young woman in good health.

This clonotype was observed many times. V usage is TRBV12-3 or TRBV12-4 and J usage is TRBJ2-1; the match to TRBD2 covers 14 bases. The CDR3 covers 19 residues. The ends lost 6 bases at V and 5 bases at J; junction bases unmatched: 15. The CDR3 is CASSTGLAGVIRSHNEQFF. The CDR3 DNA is TGTGCCAGCAGCACGGGACTAGCGGGAGTAATAAGAAGCCACAATGAGCAGTTCTTC.

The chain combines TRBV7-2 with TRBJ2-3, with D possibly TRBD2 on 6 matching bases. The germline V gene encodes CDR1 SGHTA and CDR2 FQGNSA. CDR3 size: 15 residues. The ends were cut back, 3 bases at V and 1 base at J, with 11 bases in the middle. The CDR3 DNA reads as TGTGCCAGCAGCTTGGAGCGGGCTGGCACAGATACGCAGTATTTT. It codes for CASSLERAGTDTQYF.

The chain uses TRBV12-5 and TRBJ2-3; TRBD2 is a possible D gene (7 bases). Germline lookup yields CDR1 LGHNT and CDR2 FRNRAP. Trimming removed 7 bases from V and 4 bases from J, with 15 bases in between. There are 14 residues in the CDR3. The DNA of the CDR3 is TGTGCTAGTGCCGAAGAGGGGGGGCCAGATACGCAGTATTTT. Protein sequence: CASAEEGGPDTQYF.

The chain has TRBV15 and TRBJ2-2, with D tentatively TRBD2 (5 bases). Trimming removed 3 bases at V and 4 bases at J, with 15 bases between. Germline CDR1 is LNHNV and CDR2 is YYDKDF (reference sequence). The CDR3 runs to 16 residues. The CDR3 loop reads CATSRFGERGTGELFF. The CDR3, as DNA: TGTGCCACCAGCAGGTTTGGGGAACGGGGCACCGGGGAGCTGTTTTTT.

For the CDR3, the DNA is TGCAGTGCTGATTCGAGCGGGGGGAATATCTACAATGAGCAGTACTTC. As protein: CSADSSGGNIYNEQYF. The chain employs TRBV20-1 and TRBJ2-1; 9 bases are a match to TRBD2. TRBJ2-7 explains the end of the DNA better; the J call may be wrong. From germline, CDR1 is DFQATT and CDR2 SNEGSKA (reference sequence). The CDR3 loop spans 16 amino acids.

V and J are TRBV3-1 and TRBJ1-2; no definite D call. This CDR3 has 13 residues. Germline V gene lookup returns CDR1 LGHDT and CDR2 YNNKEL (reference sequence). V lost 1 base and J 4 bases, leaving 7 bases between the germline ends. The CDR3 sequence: CASSQGRVYGYTF. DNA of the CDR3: TGTGCCAGCAGCCAAGGTCGGGTCTATGGCTACACCTTC.

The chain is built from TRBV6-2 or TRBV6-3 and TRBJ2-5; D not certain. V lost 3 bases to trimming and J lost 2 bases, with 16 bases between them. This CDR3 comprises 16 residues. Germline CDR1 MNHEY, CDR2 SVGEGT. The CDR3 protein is CASSYVPTTRQETQYF. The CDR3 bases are TGTGCCAGCAGTTATGTACCGACAACGAGACAAGAGACCCAGTACTTC.

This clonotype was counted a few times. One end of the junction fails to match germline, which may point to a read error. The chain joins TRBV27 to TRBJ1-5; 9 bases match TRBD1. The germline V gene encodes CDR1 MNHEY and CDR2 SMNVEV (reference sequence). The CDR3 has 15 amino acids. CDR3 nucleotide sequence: TGTGCCGGCAGCGGGACAGGGAATAGCAATCAGCCCCAGCATTTT. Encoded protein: CAGSGTGNSNQPQHF.

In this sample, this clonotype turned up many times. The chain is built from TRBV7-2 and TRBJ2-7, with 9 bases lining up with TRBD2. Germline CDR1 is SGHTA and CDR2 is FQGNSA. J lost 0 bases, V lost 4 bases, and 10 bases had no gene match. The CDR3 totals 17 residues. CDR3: CASSSTRLAVSSYEQYF. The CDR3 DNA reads TGTGCCAGCAGCTCAACTCGACTAGCGGTTAGCTCCTACGAGCAGTACTTC.

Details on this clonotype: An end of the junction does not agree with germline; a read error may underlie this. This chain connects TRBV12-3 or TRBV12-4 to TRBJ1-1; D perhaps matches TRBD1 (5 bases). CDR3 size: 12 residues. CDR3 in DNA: TGTGCCTGCAGCAAGACAGCAGCGGGGGCTTTCTTT. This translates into CACSKTAAGAFF.

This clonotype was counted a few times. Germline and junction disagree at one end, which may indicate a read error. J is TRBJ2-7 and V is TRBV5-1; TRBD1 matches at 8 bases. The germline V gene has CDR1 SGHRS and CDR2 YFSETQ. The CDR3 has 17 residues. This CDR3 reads CASFPGTGTGGTYGQYF. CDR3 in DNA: TGCGCTAGTTTCCCTGGGACAGGCACCGGGGGAACCTACGGGCAGTACTTC.

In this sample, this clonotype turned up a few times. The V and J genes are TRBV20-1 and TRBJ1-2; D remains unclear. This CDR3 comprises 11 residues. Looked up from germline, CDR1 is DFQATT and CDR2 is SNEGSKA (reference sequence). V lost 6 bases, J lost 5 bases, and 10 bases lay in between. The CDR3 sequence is CSASGTYGYTF. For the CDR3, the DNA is TGCAGTGCCTCAGGCACTTATGGCTACACCTTC.